This entry lists 11 T cell receptor beta chains sequenced from one sample in a study of T cells in Graves' hyperthyroidism and ophthalmopathy (dated by TCRdb to the late 2010s). Library construction relied on multiplex PCR. Sequencing instrument: Illumina HiSeq 2000. TCR beta CDR3 regions were amplified from RNA transcripts. The TCR CDR3 was subjected to a first round of RT-PCR using the HTBI primer set and the Qiagen OneStep RT-PCR kit. TCRdb itself trimmed the public reads at Q25 with fastp, ran MiXCR and retained productive beta chains. A single entry per CDR3 protein holds the most common genes and DNA from its merged rows. The sample yields approximately 690,000 distinct CDR3 sequences; 14% were counted once. The ten largest clones take up roughly an eighth of the sample. Sequences were obtained from blood. These receptors originate from a woman between 45 and 60 years old with Graves' ophthalmopathy.

This clonotype was seen ten or more times. The CDR3 reads CSASHLGSNGYTF. The CDR3 DNA is TGCAGTGCTAGTCATCTGGGATCGAATGGCTACACCTTC. The chain combines TRBV20-1 with TRBJ1-2; D not certain. The V and J ends lost 3 bases and 6 bases respectively, with 14 bases between them. The CDR3 has 13 residues. Germline V CDR1 and CDR2: DFQATT, SNEGSKA (reference sequence).

This chain joins TRBV5-5 and TRBJ2-1; 7 nucleotides agree with TRBD2. Per germline, CDR1 SGHKS and CDR2 YYEKEE (reference sequence). After removal of 3 bases from V and 7 bases from J, the junction contained 16 bases not matched to a gene. The CDR3 is made up of 17 amino acids. CDR3 sequence: CASSWGGRRYRLNEQFF. The CDR3 DNA reads TGTGCCAGCAGCTGGGGGGGTAGGAGGTATCGGTTGAATGAGCAGTTCTTC.

In this sample, this clonotype turned up a few times. The chain is built from TRBV20-1 and TRBJ2-1, with TRBD2 identical over 11 bases. Germline trimming cut 6 bases from V and 9 bases from J; bases unmatched to any gene: 13. Germline loops: CDR1 DFQATT, CDR2 SNEGSKA (reference sequence). The CDR3 loop spans 15 amino acids. The CDR3 DNA reads as TGCAGTGCCAATAGCGGGAGGGTCGTATACGGTGAGCAGTTCTTC. Its protein product is CSANSGRVVYGEQFF.

This clonotype was observed at least ten times. The chain is built from TRBV7-2 and TRBJ2-3, with TRBD2 identical over 12 bases. From germline, CDR1 is SGHTA and CDR2 FQGNSA. This CDR3 is built from 17 residues. J gave up 10 bases and V 0 bases, and 11 bases lay outside the gene matches. CDR3 protein: CASSLALAGGPWKSQYF. CDR3 in DNA: TGTGCCAGCAGCTTAGCCCTAGCGGGAGGGCCGTGGAAATCGCAGTATTTT.

This clonotype has more than one count but fewer than ten. The chain employs TRBV7-2 and TRBJ1-6; D perhaps matches TRBD1 (5 bases). V was trimmed by 5 bases and J by 6 bases, leaving 14 bases between them. The CDR3 is made up of 15 amino acids. Per germline, CDR1 SGHTA and CDR2 FQGNSA. Written as DNA, the CDR3 is TGTGCCAGCAGCCCCACCTGGGACTTTAATTCACCCCTCCACTTT. Its protein product is CASSPTWDFNSPLHF.

Many counts were recorded for this clonotype. The chain couples TRBV11-2 to TRBJ2-7, with TRBD2 identical over 10 bases. Looked up from germline, CDR1 is SGHAT and CDR2 is FQNNGV. V dropped 2 bases and J dropped 3; count of bases not matched to a gene: 16. The CDR3 is made up of 19 amino acids. In nucleotides, the CDR3 is TGTGCCAGCAGCTTATTTCTAAAGCGGGAGGGCATAGAAGTCTACGAGCAGTACTTC. This gives the protein CASSLFLKREGIEVYEQYF.

This clonotype has just a few counts. Just one base apart from a much larger clone, this may be a read error. The chain combines TRBV28 with TRBJ1-5; weak D call: TRBD1 (5 bases). The CDR3 has 13 amino acids. Trimming removed 3 bases from V and 6 bases from J, with 9 bases in between. Germline CDR1 MDHEN, CDR2 SYDVKM. The CDR3 DNA reads as TGTGCCAGCAGTTTGATGGGGGGTCAGCCCCAGCATTTT. It codes for CASSLMGGQPQHF.

This clonotype occurred many times. V usage is TRBV3-1 and J usage is TRBJ2-3, with 10 bases identical to TRBD1. Per the germline V gene, CDR1 is LGHDT and CDR2 is YNNKEL (reference sequence). The CDR3 runs 16 residues. V lost 5 bases and J lost 6; bases outside the gene matches: 11. This CDR3 is CASSKFPGQGHDTQYF. The DNA of the CDR3 is TGTGCCAGCAGCAAATTCCCGGGACAGGGGCATGATACGCAGTATTTT.

This clonotype was recorded a few times. The chain uses TRBV19 and TRBJ2-1; D may correspond to TRBD1 or TRBD2 (5 bases each). The CDR3 has 15 residues. CDR1 is LNHDA and CDR2 is SQIVND in the germline V gene (reference sequence). The V and J ends lost 7 bases and 9 bases respectively, with 22 bases between them. DNA for the CDR3: TGTGCCAGTAAGTCCGGGGCCGGATGGGGGAGTGAGCAGTTCTTC. Translating it yields CASKSGAGWGSEQFF.

This clonotype was counted ten times or more. The chain carries TRBV2 and TRBJ1-2; D uncertain. Per the germline V gene, CDR1 is SNHLY and CDR2 is FYNNEI. Trimming removed 4 bases at V and 4 bases at J, with 10 bases between. The CDR3 has 13 amino acids. In DNA, the CDR3 is TGTGCCAGCAGTGTGAACCTCTCCTATGGCTACACCTTC. Translation: CASSVNLSYGYTF. Looking up the rest from reference TRBV2 and TRBJ1-2 gives the full variable domain: EPEVTQTPSHQVTQMGQEVILRCVPISNHLYFYWYRQILGQKVEFLVSFYNNEISEKSEIFDDQFSVERPDGSNFTLKIRSTKLEDSAMYFCASSVNLSYGYTFGSGTRLTVV.

In this sample, this clonotype turned up a few times. This chain uses TRBV11-2 with TRBJ2-5; 7 bases match TRBD2. V gave up 5 bases and J gave up 7 bases; unmatched junction bases: 4. Germline CDR1 reads SGHAT; CDR2 reads FQNNGV. The CDR3 runs 12 residues. Here the CDR3 reads CASSGGGGTQYF. The DNA for the CDR3 is TGTGCCAGCAGCGGGGGGGGGGGGACCCAGTACTTC.